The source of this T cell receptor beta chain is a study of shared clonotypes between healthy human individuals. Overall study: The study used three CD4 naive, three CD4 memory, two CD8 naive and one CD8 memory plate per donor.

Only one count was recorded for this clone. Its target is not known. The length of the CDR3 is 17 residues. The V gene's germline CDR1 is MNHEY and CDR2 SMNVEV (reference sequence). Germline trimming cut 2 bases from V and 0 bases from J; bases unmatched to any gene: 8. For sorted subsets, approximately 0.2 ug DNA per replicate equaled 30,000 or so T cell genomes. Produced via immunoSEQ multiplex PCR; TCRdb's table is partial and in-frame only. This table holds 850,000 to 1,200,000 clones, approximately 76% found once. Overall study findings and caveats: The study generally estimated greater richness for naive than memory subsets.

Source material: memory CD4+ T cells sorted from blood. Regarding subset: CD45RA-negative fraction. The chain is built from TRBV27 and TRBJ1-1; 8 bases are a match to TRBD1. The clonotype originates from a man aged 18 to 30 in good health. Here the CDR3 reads CASSLTGQAGMNTEAFF. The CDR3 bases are TGTGCCAGCAGTTTAACGGGACAGGCGGGAATGAACACTGAAGCTTTCTTT.